This is a list of T cell receptor beta chains from one sample in a study of response to subunit inactivated influenza vaccine. TCRdb used MiXCR to reprocess the RT-PCR reads, holding one entry per CDR3 protein. Of around 470,000 distinct CDR3 sequences listed, roughly 7.9% were seen once; the top ten hold 10% to 15%. Sequenced here: PBMCs from blood, sampled less than 30 months after vaccination. All receptors come from a man aged 50 to 69 who received an inactivated influenza vaccine. The CDR3 runs from the conserved cysteine through the conserved F or W. D genes are given only for firm matches. Some rows mark clone size as missing; the rest say once, few, many or name a class of expanded clone.

v_gene: TRBV5-1; d_gene: -; abundance: few; j_gene: TRBJ1-1; CDR3aa: CASSLAVRGDEAFF; CDR3nt: TGCGCCAGCAGCTTGGCAGTACGGGGAGATGAAGCTTTCTTT
v_gene: TRBV7-9; d_gene: TRBD2; abundance: -; j_gene: TRBJ2-2; CDR3aa: CASSTRLAGATGELFF; CDR3nt: TGTGCCAGCAGCACAAGACTAGCGGGGGCGACCGGGGAGCTGTTTTTT
v_gene: TRBV20-1; d_gene: -; abundance: few; j_gene: TRBJ1-5; CDR3aa: CSARGANQPQHF; CDR3nt: TGCAGTGCTAGAGGGGCCAATCAGCCCCAGCATTTT
v_gene: TRBV5-1; d_gene: -; abundance: few; j_gene: TRBJ2-1; CDR3aa: CASSLGSQGIYEQFF; CDR3nt: TGCGCCAGCAGCTTGGGGTCACAAGGGATCTATGAGCAGTTCTTC
v_gene: TRBV4-3; d_gene: TRBD2; abundance: few; j_gene: TRBJ2-3; CDR3aa: CASSQETSRRTSTDTQYF; CDR3nt: TGCGCCAGCAGCCAAGAGACTAGCCGCCGGACTAGCACAGATACGCAGTATTTT
v_gene: TRBV12-3/TRBV12-4; d_gene: -; abundance: few; j_gene: TRBJ1-4; CDR3aa: CASSPQGGGEKLFF; CDR3nt: TGTGCCAGCAGCCCCCAGGGAGGGGGTGAAAAACTGTTTTTT
v_gene: TRBV6-2/TRBV6-3; d_gene: TRBD2; abundance: few; j_gene: TRBJ2-2; CDR3aa: CASSRTSGSTGELFF; CDR3nt: TGTGCCAGCAGTAGGACTAGCGGAAGCACCGGGGAGCTGTTTTTT
v_gene: TRBV4-2; d_gene: -; abundance: many; j_gene: TRBJ2-2; CDR3aa: CASSQGHSLKSGELFF; CDR3nt: TGTGCCAGCAGCCAAGGGCACAGTCTTAAGTCCGGGGAGCTGTTTTTT
v_gene: TRBV5-1; d_gene: -; abundance: many; j_gene: TRBJ2-1; CDR3aa: CASSPPNDEQFF; CDR3nt: TGCGCCAGCAGCCCTCCTAACGATGAGCAGTTCTTC
v_gene: TRBV6-1; d_gene: TRBD1; abundance: many; j_gene: TRBJ1-5; CDR3aa: CASSPGTGFGGQPQHF; CDR3nt: TGTGCCAGCAGTCCTGGGACAGGGTTTGGGGGTCAGCCCCAGCATTTT
v_gene: TRBV20-1; d_gene: -; abundance: many; j_gene: TRBJ2-7; CDR3aa: CSARVPGRRYEQYF; CDR3nt: TGCAGTGCTAGAGTTCCCGGGAGAAGGTACGAGCAGTACTTC
v_gene: TRBV3-1; d_gene: TRBD2; abundance: many; j_gene: TRBJ2-7; CDR3aa: CATRAGGHEQYF; CDR3nt: TGTGCCACCCGTGCGGGGGGGCACGAGCAGTACTTC
v_gene: TRBV3-1; d_gene: -; abundance: many; j_gene: TRBJ2-5; CDR3aa: CASSLRTQETQYF; CDR3nt: TGTGCCAGCAGCCTTAGAACCCAAGAGACCCAGTACTTC
v_gene: TRBV11-2; d_gene: TRBD1; abundance: few; j_gene: TRBJ2-3; CDR3aa: CASSPRTGVTTSTDTQYF; CDR3nt: TGTGCCAGCAGCCCACGGACAGGTGTTACGACTAGCACAGATACGCAGTATTTT
v_gene: TRBV29-1; d_gene: -; abundance: few; j_gene: TRBJ2-1; CDR3aa: CSVTQRREDEQFF; CDR3nt: TGCAGCGTTACCCAGCGGCGAGAAGATGAGCAGTTCTTC
v_gene: TRBV5-1; d_gene: -; abundance: many; j_gene: TRBJ2-4; CDR3aa: CASSPRTPLGDIQYF; CDR3nt: TGCGCCAGCAGCCCAAGGACGCCATTGGGAGACATTCAGTACTTC
v_gene: TRBV24-1; d_gene: TRBD2; abundance: -; j_gene: TRBJ2-3; CDR3aa: CATSDLAGGPYTDTQYF; CDR3nt: TGTGCCACCAGTGATTTAGCGGGGGGGCCCTACACAGATACGCAGTATTTT
v_gene: TRBV11-1; d_gene: TRBD2; abundance: few; j_gene: TRBJ2-7; CDR3aa: CASSPGLAVPYEQYF; CDR3nt: TGTGCCAGCAGCCCGGGACTAGCGGTCCCCTACGAGCAGTACTTC
v_gene: TRBV18; d_gene: -; abundance: -; j_gene: TRBJ1-2; CDR3aa: CASSPLAGGGTYGYTF; CDR3nt: TGTGCCAGCTCACCACTGGCCGGGGGTGGAACGTATGGCTACACCTTC
v_gene: TRBV7-3; d_gene: -; abundance: -; j_gene: TRBJ2-2; CDR3aa: CASSLKGPGATGELFF; CDR3nt: TGTGCCAGCAGCTTAAAAGGGCCGGGGGCCACCGGGGAGCTGTTTTTT
v_gene: TRBV7-2; d_gene: -; abundance: -; j_gene: TRBJ2-7; CDR3aa: CASSLQGRDSYEQYF; CDR3nt: TGTGCCAGCAGCTTACAGGGACGGGACTCCTACGAGCAGTACTTC
v_gene: TRBV4-2; d_gene: -; abundance: few; j_gene: TRBJ1-1; CDR3aa: CASSQANVADTEAFF; CDR3nt: TGTGCCAGCAGCCAGGCAAATGTGGCGGACACTGAAGCTTTCTTT
v_gene: TRBV29-1; d_gene: -; abundance: many; j_gene: TRBJ2-3; CDR3aa: CSVPARRTSTDTQYF; CDR3nt: TGCAGCGTTCCTGCGCGTAGGACGAGCACAGATACGCAGTATTTT
v_gene: TRBV24-1; d_gene: -; abundance: few; j_gene: TRBJ2-7; CDR3aa: CATSEGGRWEQYF; CDR3nt: TGTGCCACCAGTGAGGGAGGCCGATGGGAGCAGTACTTC
v_gene: TRBV6-1; d_gene: TRBD2; abundance: -; j_gene: TRBJ2-7; CDR3aa: CASRPPTSGKFYEQYF; CDR3nt: TGTGCCAGCAGACCCCCGACTAGCGGGAAATTCTACGAGCAGTACTTC